This T cell receptor beta chain appears in the sequencing data of a study of T cell responses to AZD1222 COVID-19 vaccine. Sequencing used immunoSEQ multiplex PCR; TCRdb keeps in-frame clones, though not all of them. The top ten hold roughly 3% of the sample, which has about 100,000 clones, approximately 90% seen once. Germline-derived CDR1 and CDR2 are MNHEY and SVGEGT. J lost 0 bases, V lost 6 bases, and 7 bases had no gene match. The CDR3 runs to 17 residues. Study-level results: Donors were mostly white British, more females; clonal diversity possibly underestimated. Sampling that yielded the repertoires occurred only after the peak T cell response. Recipients of two AZD1222 doses showed rising Spike-specific TCR breadth and depth.

Notes on this clone: Its matching antigen is unknown.

The origin of this receptor is an adult in good health. The sample was peripheral blood, taken on day 0 of AZD1222 vaccination. The chain combines TRBV6-2 or TRBV6-3 with TRBJ2-1; 11 bases agree with TRBD2. CDR3 region: CASSPGTSGISYNEQFF. The CDR3 nucleotides read TGTGCCAGCAGCCCCGGGACTAGCGGTATCTCCTACAATGAGCAGTTCTTC.